This T cell receptor beta chain was obtained from a study of T cell changes during pregnancy in multiple sclerosis. Using immunoSEQ multiplex PCR, the repertoire was profiled, and TCRdb retains in-frame clones only, with some absent. Here the sample spans 45,000 to 55,000 clones, roughly 85% being singletons. The V and J ends lost 6 bases and 6 bases respectively, with 15 bases between them. The CDR3 spans 13 residues. In germline, CDR1 is ENHRY, CDR2 SYGVKD. This TCR came from a female donor with multiple sclerosis, enrolled in a pregnancy study. The source material was CD4+ T cells from peripheral blood mononuclear cells, sampled in the second trimester of pregnancy. The rearrangement uses TRBV10-3 and TRBJ2-7, with D tentatively TRBD1 (6 bases). The CDR3 bases are TGTGCCATCAGCCAACAGGGAATTGGCGAGCAGTACTTC. This translates into CAISQQGIGEQYF.